A single sample gave rise to the 20 T cell receptor beta chains below, sequenced in a study of OX40 agonist ivuxolimab in advanced cancers. The method was immunoSEQ multiplex PCR; TCRdb's version includes in-frame clones alone and lacks a portion of them. This table has around 70,000 clones, around 85% appearing once. Sequences were derived from CD4+ or CD8+ T cells sorted from blood, sampled in a trial of the OX40 agonist ivuxolimab. These receptors originate from an adult with an advanced solid tumor such as melanoma, head and neck, liver or kidney cancer.

This clone was observed a few times. The chain uses TRBV6-4 and TRBJ2-3, with D maybe TRBD2 (6 bases). V was pared by 4 bases and J by 5 bases, with 19 bases between. The CDR3 totals 16 residues. Germline V CDR1 and CDR2: MRHNA, SNTAGT. The CDR3 region has the DNA TGTGCCAGCAGTGGCAACGCGGGGCAAGGAGGAGATACGCAGTATTTT. Translating it yields CASSGNAGQGGDTQYF.

The chain combines TRBV10-3 with TRBJ1-3, with TRBD1 as a possible D gene (5 bases). V was shortened by 6 bases and J by 3 bases, with 12 bases between the two germline ends. The CDR3 has 14 residues. The germline V gene has CDR1 ENHRY and CDR2 SYGVKD. CDR3 bases: TGTGCCATCAGCGCGGGGGGAGGTGGAAACACCATATATTTT. Encoded protein: CAISAGGGGNTIYF.

The chain has TRBV15 and TRBJ1-1; 8 nucleotides line up with TRBD1. Per germline, CDR1 LNHNV and CDR2 YYDKDF (reference sequence). CDR3 length: 18 amino acids. Unmatched junction bases numbered 16, after V lost 3 bases and J lost 4 bases. The CDR3, as DNA: TGTGCCACCAGCAGGGAAATCGTACAGGGGGTTGGGGGCACTGAAGCTTTCTTT. Protein sequence: CATSREIVQGVGGTEAFF.

This rearrangement joins TRBV7-9 to TRBJ2-4, with a tentative D call TRBD2 (6 bases). V was cut by 7 bases and J by 0 bases, with 13 bases left in between. The CDR3 is 15 residues long. Germline assignment: CDR1 SEHNR and CDR2 FQNEAQ (reference sequence). CDR3 sequence (DNA): TGTGCCAGCACAACGGGGGTGGGAGCCAAAAACATTCAGTACTTC. Residues: CASTTGVGAKNIQYF. The variable domain in full, completed from reference TRBV7-9 and TRBJ2-4, reads DTGVSQNPRHKITKRGQNVTFRCDPISEHNRLYWYRQTLGQGPEFLTYFQNEAQLEKSRLLSDRFSAERPKGSFSTLEIQRTEQGDSAMYLCASTTGVGAKNIQYFGAGTRLSVL.

This clone has more than one count but fewer than ten. V is TRBV5-1 and J is TRBJ2-3, with 7 positions matching TRBD2. CDR1 is SGHRS and CDR2 is YFSETQ in the germline V gene. Trimming cost V 2 bases and J 0 bases; bases outside gene matches: 9. The CDR3 covers 17 residues. For the CDR3, the DNA is TGCGCCAGCAGCTTTATTATCCGGCGGGAGAGCACAGATACGCAGTATTTT. It codes for CASSFIIRRESTDTQYF. The variable domain in full, completed from reference TRBV5-1 and TRBJ2-3, reads KAGVTQTPRYLIKTRGQQVTLSCSPISGHRSVSWYQQTPGQGLQFLFEYFSETQRNKGNFPGRFSGRQFSNSRSEMNVSTLELGDSALYLCASSFIIRRESTDTQYFGPGTRLTVL.

The table lists this clone with a count of one. The chain has TRBV6-5 and TRBJ2-7; D is ambiguous. The CDR3 is 13 amino acids. Trimming shortened V by 2 bases and J by 6 bases, and 11 bases separated the two germline ends. From germline, CDR1 is MNHEY and CDR2 SVGAGI. CDR3 bases: TGTGCCAGCAGTTACCCCGGTATGGGCGAGCAGTACTTC. This translates into CASSYPGMGEQYF.

V usage is TRBV12-1 and J usage is TRBJ2-5; no check of the table's D call, TRBD2, against the DNA was made. TRBV12-1 is described as a pseudogene. The CDR3 sequence is 15 residues long. The CDR3 DNA is TGTGCCAGCAGCTTTGCCAGCGGGGGCCAAGAGACCCAGTACTTC. This codes for CASSFASGGQETQYF.

This clone showed up just a few times. The CDR3 spells CASSTGGNTEAFF. CDR3 coding DNA: TGTGCCAGCAGCACAGGGGGCAACACTGAAGCTTTCTTT. The rearrangement joins TRBV7-3 to TRBJ1-1; 9 nucleotides line up with TRBD1. This CDR3 spans 13 amino acids. CDR1 is SGHTA and CDR2 is FQGTGA in the germline V gene. Germline trimming cut 5 bases from V and 2 bases from J; bases unmatched to any gene: 0. The full variable domain, with the rest looked up from reference TRBV7-3 and TRBJ1-1, is GAGVSQTPSNKVTEKGKYVELRCDPISGHTALYWYRQSLGQGPEFLIYFQGTGAADDSGLPNDRFFAVRPEGSVSTLKIQRTERGDSAVYLCASSTGGNTEAFFGQGTRLTVV.

Note on this clone: The same CDR3 can be traced to other DNA sequences in this sample. The gene calls are TRBV6-5 and TRBJ1-1; D may be TRBD1 (5 bases). Per the germline V gene, CDR1 is MNHEY and CDR2 is SVGAGI. V was trimmed by 0 bases and J by 3 bases, leaving 14 bases between them. CDR3 length equals 16 residues. The CDR3 DNA reads as TGTGCCAGCAGTTACTCGAGTAGCGGGGGGGACACTGAAGCTTTCTTT. This encodes CASSYSSSGGDTEAFF.

The chain is built from TRBV4-1 and TRBJ1-5; TRBD1 matches 8 bases. With 3 bases clipped from V and 0 bases from J, the junction kept 7 bases outside the gene matches. The CDR3 is 17 amino acids. Germline V gene data show CDR1 as MGHRA and CDR2 as YSYEKL. The DNA of the CDR3 is TGCGCCAGCAGCCAGAAGGACAGGGAAATTAGCAATCAGCCCCAGCATTTT. Protein product: CASSQKDREISNQPQHF.

J is TRBJ2-1 and V is TRBV18; D gene ambiguous. This CDR3 has 11 amino acids. The germline V gene encodes CDR1 KGHSH and CDR2 LQKENI. Trimming pared 4 bases from V and 6 bases from J, leaving 4 bases between. The CDR3: CASSQANEQFF. CDR3 DNA: TGTGCCAGCTCACAGGCCAATGAGCAGTTCTTC.

The chain recombines TRBV7-8 with TRBJ2-7, with D maybe TRBD2 (6 bases). Trimming cost V 2 bases and J 3 bases, with 17 bases left between them. This CDR3 has 16 amino acids. Germline V gives CDR1 SGHVS, CDR2 FQNEAQ. The CDR3 nucleotides read TGTGCCAGCAGCTTATTACTGGGGGAGGAAAACTACGAGCAGTACTTC. Its translation is CASSLLLGEENYEQYF.

J is TRBJ1-1 and V is TRBV19; D remains ambiguous. Per the germline V gene, CDR1 is LNHDA and CDR2 is SQIVND (reference sequence). Trimming left V 3 bases short and J 1 base short, with 9 bases between. The CDR3 contains 14 residues. CDR3 nucleotides: TGTGCCAGTAGTATCCGACGGGGGAACACTGAAGCTTTCTTT. Amino acid sequence: CASSIRRGNTEAFF. Full variable domain (remainder filled in from reference TRBV19 and TRBJ1-1): DGGITQSPKYLFRKEGQNVTLSCEQNLNHDAMYWYRQDPGQGLRLIYYSQIVNDFQKGDIAEGYSVSREKKESFPLTVTSAQKNPTAFYLCASSIRRGNTEAFFGQGTRLTVV.

This clone has just one count. The J gene is TRBJ1-4, the V gene TRBV11-1; perhaps TRBD1 as D (6 bases). Between the trimmed V and J ends, which lost 3 bases and 8 bases, there was a span of 10 bases. The length of the CDR3 is 13 residues. Germline V gene sequence: CDR1 SGHAT, CDR2 FQDESV (reference sequence). The CDR3 DNA reads as TGTGCCAGCAGCTTCCGACAGGACGAAAAACTGTTTTTT. Residues: CASSFRQDEKLFF.

The V and J genes are TRBV5-6 and TRBJ2-5, with 9 nucleotides matching TRBD2. The J call may be mistaken, given a closer DNA end match to TRBJ2-7. This CDR3 region has 15 residues. Germline CDR1 and CDR2: SGHDT and YYEEEE. The DNA for the CDR3 is TGTGCCAGCAGCCCGCTTAGCGGGGGTATCTACGAGCAGTACTTC. This encodes CASSPLSGGIYEQYF.

V usage is TRBV5-6 and J usage is TRBJ1-4; perhaps TRBD1 as D (6 bases). The CDR3 has 15 residues. Germline-derived CDR1 and CDR2 are SGHDT and YYEEEE. Trimming pared 4 bases from V and 8 bases from J, leaving 18 bases between. The CDR3 DNA reads as TGTGCCAGCAGCCTCCAGCGGGGGGCGGGGGAAAAACTGTTTTTT. It codes for CASSLQRGAGEKLFF.

This chain links TRBV6-4 with TRBJ1-2, with 8 bases matching TRBD1. From germline, CDR1 is MRHNA and CDR2 SNTAGT. Trimming removed 0 bases from V and 6 bases from J; junction bases left unmatched: 6. CDR3 size: 15 residues. CDR3 nucleotides: TGTGCCAGCAGTGACTCGGAGACAGGGGTGGATGGCTACACCTTC. Residues: CASSDSETGVDGYTF.

This clone is a singleton in its sample. V gene TRBV11-2 combines with J gene TRBJ1-5; D gene unclear. From germline, CDR1 is SGHAT and CDR2 FQNNGV. Trimming took off 5 bases at V and 6 bases at J, with 14 bases between the two ends. This CDR3 comprises 14 residues. The CDR3 DNA reads as TGTGCCAGCAGCGCACAGCAGTCGAGTCAGCCCCAGCATTTT. It yields the protein CASSAQQSSQPQHF.

The rearrangement uses TRBV19 and TRBJ2-3; D not certain. V was trimmed by 3 bases and J by 2 bases, leaving 12 bases between them. The CDR3 totals 15 residues. Germline lookup yields CDR1 LNHDA and CDR2 SQIVND (reference sequence). The CDR3, as DNA: TGTGCCAGTAGTATCGCACGACTCGCCACAGATACGCAGTATTTT. Translated: CASSIARLATDTQYF.

This chain uses TRBV19 with TRBJ1-2; D is perhaps TRBD1 (5 bases). The V and J ends lost 6 bases and 4 bases respectively, with 15 bases between them. This CDR3 has 14 amino acids. The germline gives CDR1 LNHDA, CDR2 SQIVND (reference sequence). Written as DNA, the CDR3 is TGTGCCAGTAGAAGGGCGGGGGACCTCTATGGCTACACCTTC. Its protein is CASRRAGDLYGYTF.